This T cell receptor beta chain stems from a study of spatial heterogeneity in lung cancer. The study's findings and limits: Tumor mutation counts were tracked by expanded intratumoral alpha and beta TCR counts.

Each TCR cDNA molecule carried a unique molecular identifier. TCRdb analysed the 5' RACE reads with MiXCR anew, one entry per CDR3 protein. The table has around 3,600 distinct CDR3 sequences, around 15% seen once. Time point given: sample taken at primary tumor resection. Unsorted whole RNA from tumor, nontumor lung or frozen PBMC underwent sequencing. Trimming took 1 base from V and 0 from J, leaving 6 bases between them. This CDR3 is 14 amino acids long. Germline CDR1 SGHAT, CDR2 FQNNGV. The sample holds many counts of this clonotype. Antigen specificity is unknown. The TCR originated in a female donor with early-stage non-small cell lung cancer. The V gene is TRBV11-2, the J gene TRBJ1-1; D ambiguous. Sequencing used lung tumor tissue, obtained at surgery. The CDR3 DNA follows: TGTGCCAGCAGCTTAGTCGGGGTGAACACTGAAGCTTTCTTT. Protein sequence: CASSLVGVNTEAFF.